This TCR beta chain is drawn from a study of OX40 agonist ivuxolimab in advanced cancers. Overall study context: Partial responses were achieved by three patients, one with hepatocellular carcinoma and two with cutaneous melanoma.

The length of the CDR3 is 16 residues. Trimming cost V 4 bases and J 0 bases, with 16 bases left between them. CDR1 is SGDLS, CDR2 YYNGEE, per germline. Clones were sequenced by immunoSEQ multiplex PCR, and TCRdb holds only the in-frame ones, with some missing. The sample lists approximately 92,000 clones; around 80% were seen once. The source material was CD4+ or CD8+ T cells sorted from blood, sampled in a trial of the OX40 agonist ivuxolimab. The receptor was derived from an adult with an advanced solid tumor such as melanoma, head and neck, liver or kidney cancer. The V call is TRBV9, the J call TRBJ1-1, with a tentative D call TRBD1 (5 bases). The CDR3 DNA follows: TGTGCCAGCAGCCCCCATCGGGGGGTAATGAACACTGAAGCTTTCTTT. Its translation is CASSPHRGVMNTEAFF.